Listed below are T cell receptor beta chains from one sample, sequenced in a study of blood T cell repertoires in COVID-19. The repertoire was sequenced with immunoSEQ multiplex PCR; TCRdb's copy has only in-frame clones and lacks some. The data contain around 50,000 clones, almost 80% of them singletons. The sample was PBMCs or T cells enriched from blood (not recorded which). These TCRs come from a woman between 50 and 59 years old with acute COVID-19. The CDR3 runs from the conserved cysteine through the conserved F or W. The order of the fields is V gene, J gene, CDR3 protein.

V: TRBV6-2/TRBV6-3; J: TRBJ2-3; CDR3: CASSGSSGTDTQYF
V: TRBV5-1; J: TRBJ1-2; CDR3: CASSLGGVSYGYTF
V: TRBV5-6; J: TRBJ1-4; CDR3: CASSPLGGENEKLFF
V: TRBV3-1/TRBV3-2; J: TRBJ2-3; CDR3: CASSHGGGSDTQYF
V: TRBV4-2; J: TRBJ2-1; CDR3: CASSLSGRHNEQFF
V: TRBV5-1; J: TRBJ2-1; CDR3: CASSPRTGFNEQFF
V: TRBV4-1; J: TRBJ1-2; CDR3: CASSRGLGGDYGYTF
V: TRBV14; J: TRBJ1-2; CDR3: CASSQGVRGWSYTF
V: TRBV6-1; J: TRBJ1-5; CDR3: CASSGRTGGAGQPQHF
V: TRBV5-1; J: TRBJ2-1; CDR3: CASSIQGAQYNEQFF
V: TRBV7-8; J: TRBJ1-1; CDR3: CASSSSRGGSTEAFF
V: TRBV30; J: TRBJ2-7; CDR3: CAWSPAGTYEQYF
V: TRBV7-6; J: TRBJ1-4; CDR3: CASSFLTGDEKLFF
V: TRBV19; J: TRBJ1-3; CDR3: CASISGGNTIYF
V: TRBV5-1; J: TRBJ2-1; CDR3: CASSLVLAGGPRNEQFF
V: TRBV29-1; J: TRBJ2-5; CDR3: CSLRGGREETQYF
V: TRBV29-1; J: TRBJ2-1; CDR3: CSVARLAGGGNEQFF
V: TRBV5-1; J: TRBJ2-5; CDR3: CASSPGTGVETQYF
V: TRBV27; J: TRBJ1-4; CDR3: CASNPGGSANEKLFF
V: TRBV7-8; J: TRBJ2-5; CDR3: CASSARTSNGTQYF
V: TRBV5-1; J: TRBJ2-1; CDR3: CASRPSSGSYNEQFF
V: TRBV19; J: TRBJ2-2; CDR3: CASSIGSTTGELFF
V: TRBV5-4; J: TRBJ2-1; CDR3: CAFGQGTHEQFF
V: TRBV6-5; J: TRBJ1-1; CDR3: CASSYHGQASTEAFF
V: TRBV4-1; J: TRBJ2-3; CDR3: CASSQQSGGAWDTQYF
V: TRBV5-1; J: TRBJ1-4; CDR3: CASSFGDRGIFNEKLFF
V: TRBV12-3/TRBV12-4; J: TRBJ1-2; CDR3: CASSFGGDFGYTF